This TCR beta chain was recorded in a study of tumor and adjacent non-tumor tissue in lung cancer. Study in general: About 4.17 million productive TCRbeta reads were obtained per sample on average. General study results and limits: Tumor TCR diversity, when higher, was linked to shorter survival. Normal lung showed higher cumulative top 100 clone frequency than tumor.

The library came from three nested PCR rounds adapted from ARM-PCR protocols. TCRdb re-called the multiplex PCR reads through MiXCR, storing one row per CDR3 protein. The repertoire holds over 60,000 distinct CDR3 sequences, with 73% as singletons. The CDR3 spans 14 residues. Germline-derived CDR1 and CDR2 are SQVTM and ANQGSEA. There are a few counts of this clonotype. No antigen is known for it. The germline gene is not matched at one end of the junction; a read error may be the cause. RNA was extracted from bulk tissue without any cell sorting. The chain carries TRBV29-1 and TRBJ2-5; D is perhaps TRBD1 (5 bases). The receptor comes from a man aged 60 to 69 with non-small cell lung cancer. The sequenced sample was lung tumor tissue. The CDR3: CSVEDTSYQETQYF. CDR3 DNA sequence: TGCAGTGTTGAGGACACATCGTACCAAGAGACCCAGTACTTC.